These 2 T cell receptor beta chains were sequenced from one sample in a study of identical twins. TCRdb itself ran the 5' RACE reads through MiXCR, one entry per CDR3 protein. The sample lists roughly 280,000 distinct CDR3 sequences, more than 8% occurring once. These data are also associated with another study on yellow fever vaccine responses in identical twins.

The sequenced material came from CD8+ T cells sorted from blood. These TCRs come from a woman aged 18-29 years in good health.

This clonotype has just a few counts. This chain links TRBV6-5 with TRBJ2-7, with a tentative D call TRBD2 (5 bases). Trimming took 2 bases from V and 0 from J, leaving 11 bases between them. Germline loops: CDR1 MNHEY, CDR2 SVGAGI. The CDR3 is 15 residues long. The CDR3 DNA is TGTGCCAGCAGTTACGAGGGAGTACACTCCTACGAGCAGTACTTC. Translating it yields CASSYEGVHSYEQYF.

This clonotype was seen a few times. V gene TRBV10-3 combines with J gene TRBJ2-1; perhaps TRBD1 as D (5 bases). Trimming cost V 3 bases and J 5 bases, with 11 bases left between them. Germline loops: CDR1 ENHRY, CDR2 SYGVKD. The CDR3 totals 14 residues. The CDR3 spells CAISDSGLHNEQFF. The CDR3 nucleotides read TGTGCCATCAGTGACTCAGGGCTTCACAATGAGCAGTTCTTC.